This TCR beta chain was retrieved from a study of T-cell reconstitution after alpha-beta-depleted transplantation in children. TCRbeta library preparation incorporated unique molecular identifiers. TCRdb fed the PCR reads into MiXCR, producing one record per CDR3 protein. The data show approximately 400,000 distinct CDR3 sequences, about 16% seen once. Study-wide findings and caveats: By about two months after transplant, alpha-beta T cells reportedly arose from several hundred graft clones that had expanded.

About this clonotype: Antigen: not known.

The CDR3 loop spans 23 amino acids. In germline, CDR1 is KGHDR, CDR2 SFDVKD. Germline trimming cut 1 base from V and 1 base from J; bases unmatched to any gene: 20. This clonotype originated in a boy younger than two who had a stem cell transplant for Wiskott-Aldrich syndrome, so the T cells may come from the graft donor. The rearrangement uses TRBV24-1 and TRBJ2-6; 8 bases map to TRBD1. The sample in question was PBMCs, mostly from graft donor cells, obtained 360 days after TCRalphabeta/CD19-depleted stem cell transplant. The CDR3 sequence: CATSDLFGSGRTGIISGANVLTF. The CDR3 coding sequence is TGTGCCACCAGTGATTTATTCGGATCGGGACGGACAGGGATAATATCTGGGGCCAACGTCCTGACTTTC.